These 5 T cell receptor beta chains share one sample of origin, sequenced in a study of T cells expressing NK-cell markers. TCRdb re-called the 5' RACE reads; one entry per CDR3 protein, DNA not given. The table gives 450,000 to 600,000 distinct CDR3 sequences; the top ten clones make up approximately 3.6% of it. The specimen was blood T cells: a sorted CD56 or NKG2C T cell subset, CD4+ or CD8+ T cells, or bulk PBMC T cells (not recorded which). The receptors stem from a man aged 18 to 29 in good health.

This chain links TRBV6-5 with TRBJ2-1; without DNA, the TCRdb call of TRBD1 cannot be checked. The CDR3 extends over 16 amino acids. Germline V gene lookup returns CDR1 MNHEY and CDR2 SVGAGI. CDR3 region: CASSYRTPNGYNEQFF.

The genes are TRBV21-1 and TRBJ2-1. TRBV21-1 is labeled a pseudogene. The CDR3 consists of 14 residues. The CDR3 here is CASSKDYTHNEQFF.

The chain recombines TRBV25-1 with TRBJ2-7; TCRdb's D call, TRBD2, is unchecked because there is no DNA. This CDR3 region has 15 residues. Looked up from germline, CDR1 is MGHDK and CDR2 is SYGVNS. CDR3 residues: CASSEALAGVEEQYF.

The chain employs TRBV12-3 or TRBV12-4 and TRBJ2-3; TCRdb returns TRBD1, unconfirmable since there is no DNA. The CDR3 is 14 amino acids. The CDR3 protein is CASSSDRSADTQYF.

Here the CDR3 reads CSAGAGSYNGQFF. The chain joins TRBV29-1 to TRBJ2-1; absent DNA, TCRdb's TRBD1 call cannot be checked. The V gene's germline CDR1 is SQVTM and CDR2 ANQGSEA. The CDR3 totals 13 residues.